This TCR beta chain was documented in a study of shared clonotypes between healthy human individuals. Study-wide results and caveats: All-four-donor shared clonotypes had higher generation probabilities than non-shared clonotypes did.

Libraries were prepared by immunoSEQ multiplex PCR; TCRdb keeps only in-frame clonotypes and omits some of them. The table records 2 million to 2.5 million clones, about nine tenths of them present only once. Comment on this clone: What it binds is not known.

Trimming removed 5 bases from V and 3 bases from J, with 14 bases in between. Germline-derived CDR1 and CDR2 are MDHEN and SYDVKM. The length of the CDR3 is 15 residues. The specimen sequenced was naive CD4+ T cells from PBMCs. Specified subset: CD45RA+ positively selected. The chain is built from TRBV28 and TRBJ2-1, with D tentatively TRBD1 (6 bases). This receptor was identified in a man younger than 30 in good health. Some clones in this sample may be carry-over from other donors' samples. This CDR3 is CASSGTGHNYNEQFF. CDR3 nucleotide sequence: TGTGCCAGCAGTGGAACGGGACATAACTACAATGAGCAGTTCTTC.